The rows below give T cell receptor beta chains drawn from one sample of a study of T cell responses to AZD1222 COVID-19 vaccine. The repertoire was sequenced with immunoSEQ multiplex PCR; TCRdb's copy has only in-frame clones and lacks some. The data contain some 150,000 clones, about 90% of them singletons. The sample was peripheral blood, taken on day 0 of AZD1222 vaccination. All receptors come from an adult in good health. The conserved cysteine and the conserved F or W are not part of the CDR3 here. Only part of the rows carry a size: once, few, many, or a class if the clone is expanded.

v_gene: TRBV15; j_gene: TRBJ2-7; abundance: -; CDR3aa: ATSGHHGQGDKAYEQY
v_gene: TRBV18; j_gene: TRBJ2-5; abundance: -; CDR3aa: ASSPPTELATQY
v_gene: TRBV19; j_gene: TRBJ2-7; abundance: -; CDR3aa: ASTGTSGTSYEQY
v_gene: TRBV6-1; j_gene: TRBJ1-2; abundance: -; CDR3aa: ASNQEIIYGYT
v_gene: TRBV6-5; j_gene: TRBJ2-3; abundance: -; CDR3aa: ASSSIRVSTDTQY
v_gene: TRBV7-2; j_gene: TRBJ2-7; abundance: -; CDR3aa: ASSFLAGGMSIGEQY
v_gene: TRBV5-6; j_gene: TRBJ1-3; abundance: -; CDR3aa: ASSLGPGREAQANTIY
v_gene: TRBV28; j_gene: TRBJ1-3; abundance: -; CDR3aa: ASSQARDPSGNTIY
v_gene: TRBV3-1/TRBV3-2; j_gene: TRBJ1-6; abundance: -; CDR3aa: ASSHRTAHSPLH
v_gene: TRBV28; j_gene: TRBJ1-5; abundance: few; CDR3aa: ASTTGEYSNQPQH
v_gene: TRBV7-8; j_gene: TRBJ2-7; abundance: -; CDR3aa: ASSSSGVPSYEQY
v_gene: TRBV27; j_gene: TRBJ1-3; abundance: -; CDR3aa: ASRGRTGGKFSGNTIY
v_gene: TRBV29-1; j_gene: TRBJ2-1; abundance: few; CDR3aa: SVEDPPGGF
v_gene: TRBV6-5; j_gene: TRBJ1-2; abundance: -; CDR3aa: ASSLDPGGGGYT
v_gene: TRBV3-1/TRBV3-2; j_gene: TRBJ2-1; abundance: -; CDR3aa: ATLLAGGFINEQF
v_gene: TRBV27; j_gene: TRBJ2-4; abundance: -; CDR3aa: ASSWDGENIQY
v_gene: TRBV4-3; j_gene: TRBJ1-1; abundance: -; CDR3aa: ASSHRGRGVLMNTEAF
v_gene: TRBV1; j_gene: TRBJ2-2; abundance: -; CDR3aa: TSSQPRKVGGNTGELF
v_gene: TRBV12-3/TRBV12-4; j_gene: TRBJ1-1; abundance: -; CDR3aa: ASSPPWNTEAF
v_gene: TRBV19; j_gene: TRBJ2-1; abundance: -; CDR3aa: ASSTYTGTSGRSYNEQF
v_gene: TRBV7-2; j_gene: TRBJ2-7; abundance: -; CDR3aa: ASSLQGLSYEQY
v_gene: TRBV4-2; j_gene: TRBJ2-7; abundance: -; CDR3aa: ASSQTLAGGNEQY
v_gene: TRBV4-1; j_gene: TRBJ2-1; abundance: -; CDR3aa: ASSQGDRDNEQF
v_gene: TRBV3-1/TRBV3-2; j_gene: TRBJ2-5; abundance: -; CDR3aa: ASSQVGGRETQY
v_gene: TRBV10-2; j_gene: TRBJ1-5; abundance: once; CDR3aa: ATRNRDQPQH
v_gene: TRBV7-3; j_gene: TRBJ1-1; abundance: -; CDR3aa: ASSLSGSTTGDLYTEAF
v_gene: TRBV5-1; j_gene: TRBJ2-7; abundance: -; CDR3aa: ASSLGRMGSYEQY
v_gene: TRBV2; j_gene: TRBJ2-1; abundance: -; CDR3aa: ASRGLARVEQF
v_gene: TRBV4-1; j_gene: TRBJ1-4; abundance: -; CDR3aa: ASSQGSGTWNEKLF
v_gene: TRBV27; j_gene: TRBJ1-6; abundance: -; CDR3aa: ASSFGRASPLH
v_gene: TRBV5-5; j_gene: TRBJ2-7; abundance: once; CDR3aa: ASSELDEQY
v_gene: TRBV5-1; j_gene: TRBJ2-3; abundance: -; CDR3aa: ASSLSSGNADTQY
v_gene: TRBV6-5; j_gene: TRBJ2-5; abundance: -; CDR3aa: ASSSLGGQETQY
v_gene: TRBV27; j_gene: TRBJ1-5; abundance: -; CDR3aa: ASSLNGGTGIRQPQH